This TCR beta chain comes out of a study of CXCR3-negative and CXCR3-positive naive CD8 T cells. Across the study: Cumulative TRB read yield was approximately 135 million, averaging about 1.5 +/- 0.3 million per library.

A note on this clonotype: Its antigen is still unknown.

Looked up from germline, CDR1 is SGHDT and CDR2 is YYEEEE. This CDR3 contains 12 residues. Findings and caveats of the study: Against CXCR3-negative naive cells, CXCR3-positive naive cells showed more hydrophobic TRB CDR3s.

cDNA libraries for TRB were generated by 5' RACE incorporating UMI labels. With the 5' RACE reads reprocessed, TCRdb shows one record per CDR3 protein and no DNA. The sample's table shows roughly 120,000 distinct CDR3 sequences. The sample was naive CXCR3+ CD8+ T cells from blood. Subset given: CD45RO-CCR7+CD27+CD95- naive CD8+ T cells expressing CXCR3 (TNR3+). The rearrangement uses TRBV5-6 and TRBJ2-1. This clonotype originated in a human donor in good health. Some clones in this sample may be carry-over from other donors' samples. CDR3 region: CASSLVSREQFF.